Listed here is a single T cell receptor (beta chain). Germline V gives CDR1 MNHEY, CDR2 SMNVEV (reference sequence). The CDR3 runs 12 residues. Unmatched junction bases numbered 3, after V lost 4 bases and J lost 10 bases. Sequencing used immunoSEQ multiplex PCR; TCRdb keeps in-frame clones, though not all of them. Of 200,000 to 300,000 clones in the sample, 88% are singletons; the top ten hold roughly 4%. The data stem from a study of blood T cell repertoires in COVID-19. This receptor was identified in a man in his fifties or sixties who had recovered from COVID-19. The V gene is TRBV27, the J gene TRBJ1-4; 7 positions match TRBD1. Source material: peripheral blood. CDR3 residues: CASSSDRAKLFF. For the CDR3, the DNA is TGTGCCAGCAGTTCAGACAGGGCAAAACTGTTTTTT.